The sequence of this T cell receptor beta chain was determined in a study of blood T cell repertoires in COVID-19. Study in general: COVID-19 samples, acute and convalescent, were from the United States, Italy and Spain.

Original analysis: Using reference gene primer amplification, nucleated cell counts were estimated. TCRdb's table, derived via immunoSEQ multiplex PCR, lists solely in-frame clones and lacks some. That table supplies the V and J calls and clone size; D and trimming were determined from the DNA. The sample lists around 44,000 clones, over 75% occurring once. CDR3 length: 14 amino acids. Trimming took 6 bases from V and 2 from J; bases not matched to a gene: 6. Germline V gene data show CDR1 as LGHDT and CDR2 as YNNKEL (reference sequence). This clone was detected only once. The chain has TRBV3-1 (or the pseudogene TRBV3-2) and TRBJ2-7; 8 bases map to TRBD2. Sequences were obtained from peripheral blood. This receptor was obtained from a man aged 40-49 years with active or convalescent COVID-19. In DNA form, the CDR3 reads TGTGCCAGCAGGGATAGCGGGGCTCCCTACGAGCAGTACTTC. The encoded protein is CASRDSGAPYEQYF.